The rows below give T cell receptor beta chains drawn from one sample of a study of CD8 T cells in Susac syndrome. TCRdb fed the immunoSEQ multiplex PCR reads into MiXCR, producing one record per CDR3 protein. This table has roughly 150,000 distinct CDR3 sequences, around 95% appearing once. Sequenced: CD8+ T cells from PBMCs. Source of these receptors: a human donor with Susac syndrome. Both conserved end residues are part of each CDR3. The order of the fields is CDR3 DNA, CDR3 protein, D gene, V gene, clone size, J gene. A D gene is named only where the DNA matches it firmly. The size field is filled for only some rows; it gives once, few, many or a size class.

TGCAGTGCCCCGAGGGGATATGACTATGGCTACACCTTC,CSAPRGYDYGYTF,.,TRBV20-1,.,TRBJ1-2
TGCAGTACGGGACTAGCTGGCTACGAGCAGTACTTC,CSTGLAGYEQYF,TRBD2,TRBV20-1,.,TRBJ2-7
TGTGCCAGCAGTGATTCCCGGGACAGAGGCACAGATACGCAGTATTTT,CASSDSRDRGTDTQYF,TRBD1,TRBV2,.,TRBJ2-3
TGTGCCAGCAGCTCAGACAGCAATGAGCAGTTCTTC,CASSSDSNEQFF,.,TRBV7-6,.,TRBJ2-1
TGTGCCAGCAGTTCCGGGACACCCTTTCCACCTTACGAGCAGTACTTC,CASSSGTPFPPYEQYF,.,TRBV28,.,TRBJ2-7
TGCGCCAGCAGGGACTCAGTCAGGGGAATCCACTTC,CASRDSVRGIHF,.,TRBV4-1,.,TRBJ2-7
TGTGCCAGCAGCCCTAGGGGGACAGGAAATGAAAAACTGTTTTTT,CASSPRGTGNEKLFF,TRBD1,TRBV5-8,.,TRBJ1-4
TGTGCCAGCAGCTTCACCGGGACAGGGGACTATGGCTACACCTTC,CASSFTGTGDYGYTF,TRBD1,TRBV13,.,TRBJ1-2
TGCGCCAGCAGCCAAGTGACAGGCACCGGGGAGCTGTTTTTT,CASSQVTGTGELFF,.,TRBV4-1,.,TRBJ2-2
TGTGCCACCGCTCCGGGGGGAGGGGGCTACAATGAGCAGTTCTTC,CATAPGGGGYNEQFF,.,TRBV9,.,TRBJ2-1
TGCAGCGTTGAGTTGCCCTCAGGGGAAGAGCTGTTTTTT,CSVELPSGEELFF,.,TRBV29-1,.,TRBJ2-2
TGCAGCCTCAGACAGGGGAGTAGGAATGAGCAGTTCTTC,CSLRQGSRNEQFF,TRBD1,TRBV29-1,once,TRBJ2-1
TGCAGTGCTAAGGCGGGCCCTTATTCCTACGAGCAGTACTTC,CSAKAGPYSYEQYF,.,TRBV20-1,.,TRBJ2-7
TGCAGCGTCGCGGGACAGGGGGAAGCTTTCTTT,CSVAGQGEAFF,TRBD1,TRBV29-1,.,TRBJ1-1
TGTGCCAGCAATCAAGGAGACACCGGGGAGCTGTTTTTT,CASNQGDTGELFF,.,TRBV27,.,TRBJ2-2
TGTGCCAGCACCGAAAGGGGGTCCGGGGAGCTGTTTTTT,CASTERGSGELFF,.,TRBV27,.,TRBJ2-2
TGTGCCAGCAGCGTACCTCAGGGGCCCTTAGGGGCCAACGTCCTGACTTTC,CASSVPQGPLGANVLTF,.,TRBV9,once,TRBJ2-6
TGCGCCAGCAGCCAGGTTTCTTCCGGGACAGTTAACGAGCAGTACTTC,CASSQVSSGTVNEQYF,TRBD1,TRBV4-1,.,TRBJ2-7
TGCGCCAGCAGCCAGGGACTTAACACAGATACGCAGTATTTT,CASSQGLNTDTQYF,.,TRBV4-1,.,TRBJ2-3
TGCAGTGCTAGGGAGCTGGCGGGAGTTACAGATACGCAGTATTTT,CSARELAGVTDTQYF,TRBD2,TRBV20-1,.,TRBJ2-3
TGTGCCAGCAGCTTGGATTCTGGGGAGCTGTTTTTT,CASSLDSGELFF,.,TRBV7-9,.,TRBJ2-2
TGTGCCAGCAGCCAAGATCTGGGGCTAGCCCAATACAATGAGCAGTTCTTC,CASSQDLGLAQYNEQFF,.,TRBV4-2,.,TRBJ2-1
TGTGCCACCAGTGATCCCACGGTGTTCGGGATCAAAAACATTCAGTACTTC,CATSDPTVFGIKNIQYF,.,TRBV24-1,.,TRBJ2-4
TGCAGCGTTTTTGTAGGGAACACTGAAGCTTTCTTT,CSVFVGNTEAFF,.,TRBV29-1,.,TRBJ1-1
TGTGCCAGCCGGGAGCTGGGTCAGGGGTTGGATACGCAGTATTTT,CASRELGQGLDTQYF,.,TRBV12-3/TRBV12-4,.,TRBJ2-3
TGCAGCGCTTGTTTTGGGCCCGGAGGGTCCTACGAGCAGTACTTC,CSACFGPGGSYEQYF,.,TRBV29-1,.,TRBJ2-7
TGTGCCAGCAGCGTGGCTAGCGGTAACACCGGGGAGCTGTTTTTT,CASSVASGNTGELFF,TRBD2,TRBV9,.,TRBJ2-2
TGTGCCAGCAGCTCTACTACCGACTTCTATGGCTACACCTTC,CASSSTTDFYGYTF,.,TRBV7-9,.,TRBJ1-2
TGTGCCAGCAGCTCTGGACCATACAATCAGCCCCAGCATTTT,CASSSGPYNQPQHF,.,TRBV7-2,.,TRBJ1-5
TGTGCCAGCAGCCCCACGACAGTCCGCACAGATACGCAGTATTTT,CASSPTTVRTDTQYF,.,TRBV12-3/TRBV12-4,.,TRBJ2-3
TGCAGCGTTGAAGTGGCGGCGGGAGAACACACCGGGGAGCTGTTTTTT,CSVEVAAGEHTGELFF,TRBD2,TRBV29-1,once,TRBJ2-2
TGTGCCAGCAGCTTTGTGACAGGGGTGACGGGAAACATTCAGTACTTC,CASSFVTGVTGNIQYF,TRBD1,TRBV5-6,.,TRBJ2-4
TGTGCCACCAGTGATCGGGACAGGGGATTTTATGGCTACACCTTC,CATSDRDRGFYGYTF,TRBD1,TRBV24-1,.,TRBJ1-2
TGTGCCAGCAGCCCTGAAGGGAATGAGCAGTTCTTC,CASSPEGNEQFF,.,TRBV4-2,.,TRBJ2-1
TGTGCTAGTGGTTGGGATGGGGCCTACAATGAGCAGTTCTTC,CASGWDGAYNEQFF,.,TRBV12-5,.,TRBJ2-1
TGCAGCGTTGAATGGGGACCATACGAGCAGTACTTC,CSVEWGPYEQYF,.,TRBV29-1,.,TRBJ2-7
TGTGCCAGCAGTGACTGTAAGAGGTCCACCTTC,CASSDCKRSTF,.,TRBV6-4,once,TRBJ1-2
TGTGCCAGCAGCTTGGGGGGAAACACCATATATTTT,CASSLGGNTIYF,.,TRBV5-6,.,TRBJ1-3
TGCAGCGTTGAAAGCGGGGGGGGGCAGTACTTC,CSVESGGGQYF,TRBD2,TRBV29-1,.,TRBJ2-7
TGCAGTGCTAGAGATAATTCAGGGTACGAGCAGTACTTC,CSARDNSGYEQYF,.,TRBV20-1,.,TRBJ2-7
TGCAGTGCCCCGTGGGGCGGGAGCTTTAATGAGCAGTTCTTC,CSAPWGGSFNEQFF,TRBD2,TRBV20-1,.,TRBJ2-1
TGTGCCAGCAGTCTCCCGGGGGTTCAAGAGACCCAGTACTTC,CASSLPGVQETQYF,.,TRBV27,.,TRBJ2-5
TGTGCCAGCAGGTTGGTGTTTGGAGGCAATCAGCCCCAGCATTTT,CASRLVFGGNQPQHF,.,TRBV27,.,TRBJ1-5
TGTGCCAGCAGTTTCGGGACAGGGGGCGAAACTTTCTTT,CASSFGTGGETFF,TRBD1,TRBV27,.,TRBJ1-1
TGTGCCTGGAGTGTAGCCCCAGCGGGACTATCCTACGAGCAGTACTTC,CAWSVAPAGLSYEQYF,TRBD2,TRBV30,.,TRBJ2-7
TGCGCCAGCAGCTTGGACGGGAGTAACACCGGGGAGCTGTTTTTT,CASSLDGSNTGELFF,.,TRBV5-1,.,TRBJ2-2
TGTGCCAGCAGCCAAGTATCGGACAGGAGGTACGAGCAGTACTTC,CASSQVSDRRYEQYF,TRBD1,TRBV3-1,.,TRBJ2-7
TGTGCCAGCAGCCCCGGGACAGGGGGCACCTACGAGCAGTACTTC,CASSPGTGGTYEQYF,TRBD1,TRBV9,.,TRBJ2-7
TGCGCCAGCAGCTTGGTGCCGGACCGGCTACAAGAGACCCAGTACTTC,CASSLVPDRLQETQYF,.,TRBV5-1,.,TRBJ2-5
TGCGCCAGCAGCTACGAGGGGGCAATCACAACTTACAATGAGCAGTTCTTC,CASSYEGAITTYNEQFF,TRBD1,TRBV5-1,.,TRBJ2-1
TGCGCCAGCAGCCAAGTTGCCGTGGGTGTGAGGATGAACACTGAAGCTTTCTTT,CASSQVAVGVRMNTEAFF,.,TRBV4-1,.,TRBJ1-1
TGTGCCAGCAGCTCCCGGGACGGTGGGCTGTTTTTT,CASSSRDGGLFF,.,TRBV7-9,.,TRBJ2-2
TGTGCTAGCAGCTCCTCGGAGGGCTACGAGCAGTACTTC,CASSSSEGYEQYF,.,TRBV7-7,.,TRBJ2-7
TGTGCTAGTGGCATAAATCAGCCCCAGCATTTT,CASGINQPQHF,.,TRBV12-5,once,TRBJ1-5
TGCGCCAGCAGGGAGACCCAGTACTTC,CASRETQYF,.,TRBV5-1,.,TRBJ2-5